These T cell receptor beta chains were read from a single sample in a study of cytomegalovirus exposure and HLA in healthy donors. Using immunoSEQ multiplex PCR, the repertoire was profiled, and TCRdb retains in-frame clones only, with some absent. This sample has 110,000 or so clones; 70% to 80% occur once, and the top ten carry roughly 2.5%. The specimen sequenced was PBMCs. The source is a female donor in good health and CMV-seronegative. CDR3s include the opening cysteine and the closing phenylalanine or tryptophan. The D gene is left open where the match is weak. Only some rows state a clone size, as once, few, many or a class for expanded clones.

d_gene	v_gene	j_gene	abundance	len	CDR3aa	CDR3nt
.	TRBV19	TRBJ1-2	.	19	CASSIATIGPRTANYGYTF	TGTGCCAGTAGTATAGCAACCATCGGCCCGAGGACTGCTAACTATGGCTACACCTTC
.	TRBV30	TRBJ1-1	.	12	CAWSPGNTEAFF	TGTGCCTGGAGCCCAGGGAACACTGAAGCTTTCTTT
.	TRBV30	TRBJ2-2	.	12	CAWSRGPGELFF	TGTGCCTGGAGTCGCGGTCCCGGGGAGCTGTTTTTT
TRBD2	TRBV27	TRBJ2-1	.	15	CASSLHGGAPNEQFF	TGTGCCAGCAGTTTACACGGGGGGGCCCCCAATGAGCAGTTCTTC
.	TRBV13	TRBJ2-7	.	13	CASSLVVGYEQYF	TGTGCCAGCAGCTTAGTGGTCGGCTACGAGCAGTACTTC
TRBD2	TRBV9	TRBJ2-1	.	15	CASSGGGVSYNEQFF	TGTGCCAGCAGCGGCGGGGGGGTCTCCTACAATGAGCAGTTCTTC
.	TRBV21-1	TRBJ1-1	.	16	CASSKGTGRGNTEAFF	TGTGCCAGCAGCAAAGGTACCGGACGGGGGAACACTGAAGCTTTCTTT
TRBD2	TRBV12-5	TRBJ2-1	.	14	CASGYGGGYNEQFF	TGTGCTAGTGGTTATGGGGGGGGATACAATGAGCAGTTCTTC
TRBD1	TRBV9	TRBJ2-1	.	16	CASSVSSGQVTNEQFF	TGTGCCAGCAGCGTATCTTCAGGACAGGTTACGAATGAGCAGTTCTTC
TRBD2	TRBV7-9	TRBJ2-5	.	15	CASSQTSGGLVAQYF	TGTGCCAGCAGCCAGACTAGCGGGGGACTAGTAGCCCAGTACTTC
TRBD2	TRBV6-5	TRBJ2-7	.	14	CASRKSGGAVEQYF	TGTGCCAGCAGGAAGAGCGGGGGGGCAGTTGAGCAGTACTTC
.	TRBV30	TRBJ1-1	.	15	CAWSVHAAGSPEAFF	TGTGCCTGGAGTGTACATGCGGCAGGGTCCCCTGAAGCTTTCTTT
.	TRBV29-1	TRBJ2-1	.	10	CSASDNEQFF	TGCAGCGCCTCAGACAATGAGCAGTTCTTC
.	TRBV6-5	TRBJ1-2	.	16	CASSYSVGGAIGGYTF	TGTGCCAGCAGTTACTCCGTGGGGGGGGCGATTGGGGGCTACACCTTC
.	TRBV7-9	TRBJ2-5	.	15	CASSGGRGRGETQYF	TGTGCCAGTTCAGGGGGGCGGGGCCGAGGAGAGACCCAGTACTTC
.	TRBV6-5	TRBJ2-7	once	12	CASGSARYEQYF	TGTGCCAGCGGCAGTGCAAGATACGAGCAGTACTTC
TRBD1	TRBV7-7	TRBJ2-1	.	14	CASSLLGTGEEQFF	TGTGCTAGCAGCCTCCTTGGGACAGGGGAGGAGCAGTTCTTC
.	TRBV15	TRBJ2-2	once	16	CATSKGRGSNTGELFF	TGTGCCACCAGCAAAGGAAGGGGGAGCAACACCGGGGAGCTGTTTTTT
.	TRBV7-6	TRBJ2-7	.	18	CASSPVGAVAGARYEQYF	TGTGCCAGCAGCCCAGTGGGGGCGGTCGCGGGGGCCCGCTACGAGCAGTACTTC
.	TRBV14	TRBJ2-3	.	13	CASSRGHTDTQYF	TGTGCCAGCAGCCGGGGCCACACAGATACGCAGTATTTT
TRBD2	TRBV7-9	TRBJ2-2	.	12	CALRGVTGELFF	TGTGCCCTTCGGGGGGTGACCGGGGAGCTGTTTTTT
.	TRBV12-5	TRBJ2-5	.	12	CASGGSLETQYF	TGTGCTAGTGGCGGGAGTCTAGAGACCCAGTACTTC
.	TRBV7-9	TRBJ2-1	.	14	CASSVTGSYNEQFF	TGTGCCAGCAGCGTGACAGGCTCCTACAATGAGCAGTTCTTC
.	TRBV19	TRBJ1-1	.	13	CASSTAGDTEAFF	TGTGCCAGTAGTACCGCGGGGGACACTGAAGCTTTCTTT
.	TRBV7-2	TRBJ2-3	.	14	CASSSPVIGSGQYF	TGTGCCAGCAGCTCCCCCGTTATCGGTTCGGGGCAGTATTTT
.	TRBV5-6	TRBJ1-1	.	13	CASSLYEGVEAFF	TGTGCCAGCAGCTTGTATGAAGGGGTAGAAGCTTTCTTT
TRBD2	TRBV7-9	TRBJ2-5	.	15	CASSLPPAGGETQYF	TGTGCCAGCAGCTTACCCCCAGCGGGGGGCGAGACCCAGTACTTC
.	TRBV5-1	TRBJ1-3	.	16	CASSLGQLGSGNTIYF	TGCGCCAGCAGCTTGGGACAGCTTGGCTCTGGAAACACCATATATTTT
TRBD2	TRBV6-1	TRBJ2-5	.	17	CASSEASRGVVQETQYF	TGTGCCAGCAGTGAAGCCTCCCGGGGGGTTGTCCAAGAGACCCAGTACTTC
.	TRBV7-8	TRBJ2-1	.	14	CASSLGTTYNEQFF	TGTGCCAGCAGCTTAGGGACTACCTACAATGAGCAGTTCTTC
.	TRBV14	TRBJ1-5	.	13	CASSQGGGGPQHF	TGTGCCAGCAGCCAGGGGGGAGGAGGGCCCCAGCATTTT
.	TRBV6-5	TRBJ1-5	.	11	CASREGEAQHF	TGTGCCAGCAGAGAAGGGGAAGCCCAGCATTTT
TRBD1	TRBV6-5	TRBJ1-3	once	15	CASSLDRGRGNTIYF	TGTGCCAGCAGTTTGGACAGGGGGCGCGGAAACACCATATATTTT
.	TRBV9	TRBJ1-2	.	13	CASSVRTDYGYTF	TGTGCCAGCAGCGTTCGGACTGACTATGGCTACACCTTC
.	TRBV11-2	TRBJ2-2	.	12	CASFLLPGELFF	TGTGCCAGCTTTCTTCTCCCCGGGGAGCTGTTTTTT
.	TRBV10-3	TRBJ1-1	.	12	CAIRRENTEAFF	TGTGCCATCAGGAGAGAGAACACTGAAGCTTTCTTT
TRBD1	TRBV7-2	TRBJ2-5	.	16	CASSLAGQAGQETQYF	TGTGCCAGCAGCTTAGCGGGACAGGCGGGCCAAGAGACCCAGTACTTC
TRBD1	TRBV10-3	TRBJ2-1	.	14	CAITGDRVGNEQFF	TGTGCCATCACCGGAGACAGGGTCGGCAATGAGCAGTTCTTC
TRBD2	TRBV4-3	TRBJ2-3	.	15	CASSQAGGPLDTQYF	TGCGCCAGCAGCCAGGCGGGGGGGCCACTAGATACGCAGTATTTT
.	TRBV29-1	TRBJ2-7	.	12	CSVGGESNEQYF	TGCAGCGTTGGCGGCGAATCGAACGAGCAGTACTTC
.	TRBV27	TRBJ2-1	.	14	CASSQSEVYNEQFF	TGTGCCTCCTCCCAGTCAGAGGTCTACAATGAGCAGTTCTTC
TRBD1	TRBV2	TRBJ1-5	medium-sized	15	CASTTGQGLNQPQHF	TGTGCCAGCACCACAGGACAGGGCCTAAATCAGCCCCAGCATTTT
TRBD1	TRBV30	TRBJ1-3	.	14	CAWSVTGAGNTIYF	TGTGCCTGGAGTGTCACAGGGGCTGGAAACACCATATATTTT
TRBD1	TRBV7-9	TRBJ2-1	.	16	CASSPVAGQGRNEQFF	TGTGCCAGCAGCCCCGTCGCCGGACAGGGGAGGAATGAGCAGTTCTTC
TRBD1	TRBV6-1	TRBJ1-2	.	15	CASSEGQGAGAGYTF	TGTGCCAGCAGTGAAGGGCAGGGGGCGGGCGCTGGCTACACCTTC
TRBD1	TRBV5-1	TRBJ1-1	few	14	CASSAGTAGAEAFF	TGCGCCAGCAGCGCAGGGACAGCCGGGGCTGAAGCTTTCTTT
.	TRBV4-3	TRBJ1-4	.	15	CASSQEGGTDEKLFF	TGCGCCAGCAGCCAAGAAGGAGGGACGGATGAAAAACTGTTTTTT
.	TRBV9	TRBJ2-6	.	15	CASEQGRVGANVLTF	TGTGCCAGTGAACAGGGTCGGGTCGGGGCCAACGTCCTGACTTTC
.	TRBV18	TRBJ1-1	.	13	CASSPLQDTEAFF	TGTGCCAGCTCACCACTCCAGGACACTGAAGCTTTCTTT
TRBD1	TRBV18	TRBJ2-1	.	15	CASSPRANRGNEQFF	TGTGCCAGCTCACCCAGGGCAAACAGGGGCAATGAGCAGTTCTTC
.	TRBV7-6	TRBJ2-7	once	16	CASSPRPVAGSYEQYF	TGTGCCAGCAGCCCTCGGCCAGTAGCTGGGTCCTACGAGCAGTACTTC
.	TRBV18	TRBJ2-5	once	14	CASSPRTTKETQYF	TGTGCCAGCTCACCACGGACTACTAAAGAGACCCAGTACTTC
TRBD1	TRBV4-3	TRBJ2-7	.	17	CASSQGIAGTGSYEQYF	TGCGCCAGCAGCCAAGGAATTGCCGGGACAGGGAGCTACGAGCAGTACTTC
TRBD1	TRBV29-1	TRBJ2-7	.	13	CSARQGNTYEQYF	TGCAGCGCTCGACAGGGTAACACCTACGAGCAGTACTTC
.	TRBV21-1	TRBJ1-5	.	14	CAPPSGGCNQPQHF	TGTGCGCCCCCATCGGGGGGTTGCAATCAGCCCCAGCATTTT
TRBD1	TRBV16	TRBJ1-1	.	16	CASSRVGQGIGTEAFF	TGTGCCAGCAGCCGGGTGGGACAGGGGATTGGAACTGAAGCTTTCTTT
TRBD1	TRBV6-5	TRBJ1-2	.	14	CASSLDRGSNGYTF	TGTGCCAGCAGCCTCGACAGGGGAAGCAATGGCTACACCTTC